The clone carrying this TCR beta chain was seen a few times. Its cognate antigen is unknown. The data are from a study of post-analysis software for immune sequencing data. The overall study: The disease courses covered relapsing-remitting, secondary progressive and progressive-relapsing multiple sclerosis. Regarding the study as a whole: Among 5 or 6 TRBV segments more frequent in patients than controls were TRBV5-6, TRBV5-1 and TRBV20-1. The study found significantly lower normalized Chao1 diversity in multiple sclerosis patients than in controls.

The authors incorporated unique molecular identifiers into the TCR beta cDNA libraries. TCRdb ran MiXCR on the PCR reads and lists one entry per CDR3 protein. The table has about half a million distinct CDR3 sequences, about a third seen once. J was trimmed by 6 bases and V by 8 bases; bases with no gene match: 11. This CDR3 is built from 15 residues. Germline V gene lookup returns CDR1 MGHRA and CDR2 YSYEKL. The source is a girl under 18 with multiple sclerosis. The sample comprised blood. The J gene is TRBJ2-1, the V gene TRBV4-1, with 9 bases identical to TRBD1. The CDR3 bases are TGCGCCAGCCGATCGACAGGGGGAAATTTCAATGAGCAGTTCTTC. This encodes CASRSTGGNFNEQFF.